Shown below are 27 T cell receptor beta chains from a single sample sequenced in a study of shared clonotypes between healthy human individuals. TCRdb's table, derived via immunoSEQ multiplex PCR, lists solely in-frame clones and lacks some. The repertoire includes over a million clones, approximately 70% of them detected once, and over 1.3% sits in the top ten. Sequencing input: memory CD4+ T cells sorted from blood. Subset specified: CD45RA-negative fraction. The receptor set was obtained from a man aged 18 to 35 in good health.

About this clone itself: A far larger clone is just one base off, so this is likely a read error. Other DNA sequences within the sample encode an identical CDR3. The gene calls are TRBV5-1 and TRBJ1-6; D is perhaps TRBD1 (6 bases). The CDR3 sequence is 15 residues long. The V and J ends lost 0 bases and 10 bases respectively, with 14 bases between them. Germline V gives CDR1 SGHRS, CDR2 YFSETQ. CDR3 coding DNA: TGCGCCAGCAGCTTGGATTGGGGGGCGGACTCACCCCTCCACTTT. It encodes CASSLDWGADSPLHF.

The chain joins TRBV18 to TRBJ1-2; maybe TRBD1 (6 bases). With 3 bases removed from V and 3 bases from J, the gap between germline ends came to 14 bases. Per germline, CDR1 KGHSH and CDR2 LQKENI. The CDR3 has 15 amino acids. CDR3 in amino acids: CASSPGAKMDYGYTF. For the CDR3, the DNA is TGTGCCAGCTCACCGGGGGCTAAGATGGACTATGGCTACACCTTC. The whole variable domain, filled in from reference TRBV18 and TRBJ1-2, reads NAGVMQNPRHLVRRRGQEARLRCSPMKGHSHVYWYRQLPEEGLKFMVYLQKENIIDESGMPKERFSAEFPKEGPSILRIQQVVRGDSAAYFCASSPGAKMDYGYTFGSGTRLTVV.

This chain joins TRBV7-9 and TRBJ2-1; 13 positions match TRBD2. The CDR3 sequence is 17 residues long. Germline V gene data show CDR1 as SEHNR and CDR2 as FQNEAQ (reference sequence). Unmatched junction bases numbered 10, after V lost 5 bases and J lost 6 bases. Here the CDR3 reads CASSLTSGRVPVNEQFF. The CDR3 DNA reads TGTGCCAGCAGCCTTACTAGCGGGAGGGTTCCCGTCAATGAGCAGTTCTTC. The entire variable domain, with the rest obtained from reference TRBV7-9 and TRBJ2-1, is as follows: DTGVSQNPRHKITKRGQNVTFRCDPISEHNRLYWYRQTLGQGPEFLTYFQNEAQLEKSRLLSDRFSAERPKGSFSTLEIQRTEQGDSAMYLCASSLTSGRVPVNEQFFGPGTRLTVL.

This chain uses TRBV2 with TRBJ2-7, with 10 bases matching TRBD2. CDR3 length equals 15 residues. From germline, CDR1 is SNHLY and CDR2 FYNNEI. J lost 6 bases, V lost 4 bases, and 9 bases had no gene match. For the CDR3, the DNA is TGTGCCAGCAGTGGCCTAGCGGGAGTTGGGGGCGAGCAGTACTTC. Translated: CASSGLAGVGGEQYF.

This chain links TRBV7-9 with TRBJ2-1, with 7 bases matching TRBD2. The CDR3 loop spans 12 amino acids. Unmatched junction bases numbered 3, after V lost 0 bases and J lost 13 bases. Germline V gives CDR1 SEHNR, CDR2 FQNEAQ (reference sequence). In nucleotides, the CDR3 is TGTGCCAGCAGCTTAGCGGCGGGAGCTCAGTTCTTC. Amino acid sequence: CASSLAAGAQFF.

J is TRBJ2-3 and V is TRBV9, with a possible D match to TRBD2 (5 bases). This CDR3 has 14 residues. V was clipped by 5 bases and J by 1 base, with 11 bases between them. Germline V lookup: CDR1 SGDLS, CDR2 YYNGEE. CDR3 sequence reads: CASSLDSGTDTQYF. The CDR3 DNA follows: TGTGCCAGCAGTTTGGATAGCGGCACAGATACGCAGTATTTT.

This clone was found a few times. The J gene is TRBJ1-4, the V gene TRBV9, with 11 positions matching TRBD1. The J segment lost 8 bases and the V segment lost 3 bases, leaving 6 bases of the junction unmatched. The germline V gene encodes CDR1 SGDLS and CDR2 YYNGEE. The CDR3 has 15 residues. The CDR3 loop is CASSDRDRGIEKLFF. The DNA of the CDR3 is TGTGCCAGCAGCGACCGGGACAGGGGGATCGAAAAACTGTTTTTT. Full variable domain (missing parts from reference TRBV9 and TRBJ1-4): DSGVTQTPKHLITATGQRVTLRCSPRSGDLSVYWYQQSLDQGLQFLIQYYNGEERAKGNILERFSAQQFPDLHSELNLSSLELGDSALYFCASSDRDRGIEKLFFGSGTQLSVL.

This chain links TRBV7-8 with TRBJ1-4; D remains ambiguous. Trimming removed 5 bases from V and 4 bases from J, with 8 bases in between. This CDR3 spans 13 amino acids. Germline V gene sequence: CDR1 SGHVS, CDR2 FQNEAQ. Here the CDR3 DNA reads TGTGCCAGCAGCCGGGGTCATAATGAAAAACTGTTTTTT. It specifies CASSRGHNEKLFF.

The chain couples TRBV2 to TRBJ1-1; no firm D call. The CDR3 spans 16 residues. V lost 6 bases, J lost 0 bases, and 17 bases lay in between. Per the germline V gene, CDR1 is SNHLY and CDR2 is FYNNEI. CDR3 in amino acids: CASRGPASLLNTEAFF. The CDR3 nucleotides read TGTGCCAGCAGGGGCCCGGCCAGCCTCCTGAACACTGAAGCTTTCTTT. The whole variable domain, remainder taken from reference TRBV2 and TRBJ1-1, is EPEVTQTPSHQVTQMGQEVILRCVPISNHLYFYWYRQILGQKVEFLVSFYNNEISEKSEIFDDQFSVERPDGSNFTLKIRSTKLEDSAMYFCASRGPASLLNTEAFFGQGTRLTVV.

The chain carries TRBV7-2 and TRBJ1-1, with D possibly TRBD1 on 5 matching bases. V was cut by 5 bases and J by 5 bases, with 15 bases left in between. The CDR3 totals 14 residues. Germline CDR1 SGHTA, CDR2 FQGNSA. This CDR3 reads CASSPTGGSTEAFF. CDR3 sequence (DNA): TGTGCCAGCAGCCCAACGGGGGGTTCAACTGAAGCTTTCTTT.

The DNA for the CDR3 is TGTGCCAGCAGCTTTTCCGGGAGACTCTTCGAGCAGTACTTC. Its translation is CASSFSGRLFEQYF. This chain joins TRBV5-6 and TRBJ2-7; tentative D call: TRBD2 (6 bases). V was clipped by 2 bases and J by 6 bases, with 15 bases between them. CDR1 and CDR2 from the germline V gene are SGHDT and YYEEEE. This CDR3 is 14 amino acids long.

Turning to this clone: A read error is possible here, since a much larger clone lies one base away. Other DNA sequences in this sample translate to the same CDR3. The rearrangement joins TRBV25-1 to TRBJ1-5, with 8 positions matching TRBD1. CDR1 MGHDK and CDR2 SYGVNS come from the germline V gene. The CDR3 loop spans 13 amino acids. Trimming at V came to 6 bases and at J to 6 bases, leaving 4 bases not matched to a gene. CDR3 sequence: CASSGQGGQPQHF. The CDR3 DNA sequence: TGTGCCAGCAGCGGACAGGGCGGTCAGCCCCAGCATTTT.

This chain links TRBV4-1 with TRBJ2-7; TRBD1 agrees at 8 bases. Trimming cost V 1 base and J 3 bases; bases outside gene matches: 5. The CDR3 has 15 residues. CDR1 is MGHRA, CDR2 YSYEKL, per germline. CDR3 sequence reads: CASSQAPGQGYEQYF. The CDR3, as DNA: TGCGCCAGCAGCCAAGCTCCCGGACAGGGCTACGAGCAGTACTTC.

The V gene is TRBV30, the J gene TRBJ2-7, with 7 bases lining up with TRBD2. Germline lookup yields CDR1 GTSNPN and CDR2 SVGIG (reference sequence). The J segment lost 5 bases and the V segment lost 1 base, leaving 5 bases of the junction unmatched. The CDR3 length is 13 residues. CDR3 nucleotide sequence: TGTGCCTGGAGTGCGGGGGGAGGAAACGAGCAGTACTTC. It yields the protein CAWSAGGGNEQYF.

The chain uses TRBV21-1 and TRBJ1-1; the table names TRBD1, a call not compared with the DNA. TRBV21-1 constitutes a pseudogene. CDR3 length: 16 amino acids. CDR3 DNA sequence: TGTGCCAGCAGCAAATGTCCCAGGGGGGTGACCCCTGAAGCTTTCTTT. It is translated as CASSKCPRGVTPEAFF.

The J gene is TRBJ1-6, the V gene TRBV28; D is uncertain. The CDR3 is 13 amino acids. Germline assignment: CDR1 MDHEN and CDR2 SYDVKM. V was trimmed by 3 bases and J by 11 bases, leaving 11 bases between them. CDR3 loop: CASSFPGKAPLHF. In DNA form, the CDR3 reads TGTGCCAGCAGTTTCCCGGGGAAGGCACCCCTCCACTTT.

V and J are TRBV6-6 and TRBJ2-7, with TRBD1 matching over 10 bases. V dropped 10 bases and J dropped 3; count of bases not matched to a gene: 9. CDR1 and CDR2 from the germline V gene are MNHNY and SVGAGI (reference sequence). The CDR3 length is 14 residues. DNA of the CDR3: TGTGCCACTCGGGGGGGACAGGGGTTCTACGAGCAGTACTTC. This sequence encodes CATRGGQGFYEQYF.

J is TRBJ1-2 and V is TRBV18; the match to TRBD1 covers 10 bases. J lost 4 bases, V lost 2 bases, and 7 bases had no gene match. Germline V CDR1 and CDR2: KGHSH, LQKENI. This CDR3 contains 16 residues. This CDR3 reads CASSPITRQGAYGYTF. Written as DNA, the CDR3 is TGTGCCAGCTCACCAATAACGAGACAGGGGGCCTATGGCTACACCTTC.

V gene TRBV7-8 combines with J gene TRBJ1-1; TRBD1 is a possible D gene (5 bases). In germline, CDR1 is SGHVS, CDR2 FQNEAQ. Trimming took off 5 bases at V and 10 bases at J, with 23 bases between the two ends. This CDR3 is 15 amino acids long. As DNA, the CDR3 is TGTGCCAGCAGCCCTAGCCCTGGGACGACCCCTCGAGCTTTCTTT. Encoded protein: CASSPSPGTTPRAFF.

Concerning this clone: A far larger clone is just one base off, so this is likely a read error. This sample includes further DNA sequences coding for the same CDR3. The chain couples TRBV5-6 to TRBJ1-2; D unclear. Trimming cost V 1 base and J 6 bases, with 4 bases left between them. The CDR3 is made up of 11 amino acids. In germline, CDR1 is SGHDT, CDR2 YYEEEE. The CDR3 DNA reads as TGTGCCAGCAGCTTGAGGGATGGCTACACCTTC. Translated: CASSLRDGYTF.

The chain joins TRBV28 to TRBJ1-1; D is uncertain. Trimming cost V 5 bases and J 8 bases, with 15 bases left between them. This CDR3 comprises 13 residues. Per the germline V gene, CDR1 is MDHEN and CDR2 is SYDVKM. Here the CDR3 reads CASSTPAGVEAFF. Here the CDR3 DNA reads TGTGCCAGCAGTACCCCGGCGGGCGTGGAAGCTTTCTTT.

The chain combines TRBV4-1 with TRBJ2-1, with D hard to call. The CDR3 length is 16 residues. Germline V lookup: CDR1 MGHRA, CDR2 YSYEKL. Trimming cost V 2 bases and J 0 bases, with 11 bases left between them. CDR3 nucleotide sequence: TGCGCCAGCAGCCAAATTGAGCGCGCCTCCTACAATGAGCAGTTCTTC. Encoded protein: CASSQIERASYNEQFF.

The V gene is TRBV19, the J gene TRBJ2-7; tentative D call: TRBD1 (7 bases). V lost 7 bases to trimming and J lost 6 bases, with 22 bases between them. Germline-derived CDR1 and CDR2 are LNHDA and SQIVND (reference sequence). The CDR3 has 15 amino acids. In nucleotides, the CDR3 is TGTGCCAGTACCCCTTCGACAGGGAGGTTTATCGAGCAGTACTTC. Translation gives CASTPSTGRFIEQYF.

CDR3 nucleotides: TGCGCCAGCAGCCTAACCGGGACAGGCTCCTACGAGCAGTACTTC. Translation gives CASSLTGTGSYEQYF. J is TRBJ2-7 and V is TRBV4-1; 8 bases map to TRBD1. The ends lost 4 bases at V and 0 bases at J; junction bases unmatched: 5. Germline values: CDR1 MGHRA, CDR2 YSYEKL. The length of the CDR3 is 15 residues.

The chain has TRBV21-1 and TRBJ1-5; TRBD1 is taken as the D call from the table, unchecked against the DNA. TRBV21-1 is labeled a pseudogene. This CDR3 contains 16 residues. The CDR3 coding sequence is TGTGCCAGCAGCAACGGGTTACAGGGGGCGGGCCAGCCCCAGCATTTT. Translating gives CASSNGLQGAGQPQHF.

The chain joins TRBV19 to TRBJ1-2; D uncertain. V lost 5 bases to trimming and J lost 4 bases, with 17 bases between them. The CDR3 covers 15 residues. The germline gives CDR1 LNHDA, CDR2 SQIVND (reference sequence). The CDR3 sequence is CASSLSGQFGYGYTF. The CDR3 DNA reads TGTGCCAGTAGTTTAAGCGGGCAATTTGGCTATGGCTACACCTTC. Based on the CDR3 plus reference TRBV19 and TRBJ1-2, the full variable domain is DGGITQSPKYLFRKEGQNVTLSCEQNLNHDAMYWYRQDPGQGLRLIYYSQIVNDFQKGDIAEGYSVSREKKESFPLTVTSAQKNPTAFYLCASSLSGQFGYGYTFGSGTRLTVV.

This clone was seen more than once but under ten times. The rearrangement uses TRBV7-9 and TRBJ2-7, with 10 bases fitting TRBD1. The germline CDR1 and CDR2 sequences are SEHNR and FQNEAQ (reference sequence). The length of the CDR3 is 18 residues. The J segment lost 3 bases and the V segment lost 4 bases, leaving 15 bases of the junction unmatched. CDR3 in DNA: TGTGCCAGCAGCTCACCACCTCCGGGACAGGGGATAAGCTACGAGCAGTACTTC. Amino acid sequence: CASSSPPPGQGISYEQYF.